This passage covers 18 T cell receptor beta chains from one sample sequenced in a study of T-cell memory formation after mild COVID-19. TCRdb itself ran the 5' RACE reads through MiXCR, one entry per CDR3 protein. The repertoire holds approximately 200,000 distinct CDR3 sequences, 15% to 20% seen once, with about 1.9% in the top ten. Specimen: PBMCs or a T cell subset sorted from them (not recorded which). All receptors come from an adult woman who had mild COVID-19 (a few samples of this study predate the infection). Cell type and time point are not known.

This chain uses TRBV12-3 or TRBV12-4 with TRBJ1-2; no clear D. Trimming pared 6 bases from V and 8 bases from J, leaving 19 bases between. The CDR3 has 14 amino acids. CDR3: CASSTSTVPGGYTF. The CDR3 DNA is TGTGCCAGCAGCACGAGTACGGTACCAGGAGGCTACACCTTC.

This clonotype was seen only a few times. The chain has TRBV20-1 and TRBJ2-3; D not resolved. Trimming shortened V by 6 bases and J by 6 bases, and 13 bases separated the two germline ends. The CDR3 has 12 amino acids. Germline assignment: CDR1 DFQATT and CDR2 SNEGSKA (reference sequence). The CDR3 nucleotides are TGCAGTGCGCTCGGGCGGACCGATACGCAGTATTTT. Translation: CSALGRTDTQYF.

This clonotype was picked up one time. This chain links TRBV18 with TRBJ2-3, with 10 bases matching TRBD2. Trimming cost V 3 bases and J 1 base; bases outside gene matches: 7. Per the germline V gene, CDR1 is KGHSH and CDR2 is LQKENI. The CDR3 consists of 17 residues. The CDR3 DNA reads TGTGCCAGCTCACCGGGGCTAGCGGGAGTAGGCACAGATACGCAGTATTTT. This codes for CASSPGLAGVGTDTQYF.

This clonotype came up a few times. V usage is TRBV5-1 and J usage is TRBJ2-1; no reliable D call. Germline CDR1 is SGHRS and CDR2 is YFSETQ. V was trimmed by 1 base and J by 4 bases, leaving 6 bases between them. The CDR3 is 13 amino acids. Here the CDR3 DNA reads TGCGCCAGCAGCTTGTTTCCGTACAATGAGCAGTTCTTC. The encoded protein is CASSLFPYNEQFF.

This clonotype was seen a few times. The CDR3 here is CASSITRGHGNQPQHF. CDR3 sequence (DNA): TGTGCCAGTAGTATAACCAGGGGGCACGGCAATCAGCCCCAGCATTTT. The gene calls are TRBV19 and TRBJ1-5, with TRBD1 identical over 8 bases. CDR3 length: 16 amino acids. Trimming cost V 2 bases and J 2 bases; bases outside gene matches: 5. The germline CDR1 and CDR2 sequences are LNHDA and SQIVND (reference sequence).

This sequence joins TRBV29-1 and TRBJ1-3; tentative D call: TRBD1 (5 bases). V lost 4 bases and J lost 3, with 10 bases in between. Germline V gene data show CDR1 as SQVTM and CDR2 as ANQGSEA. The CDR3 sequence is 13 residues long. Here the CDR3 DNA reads TGCAGCGTTGTTCGGGGGGTTGGAAACACCATATATTTT. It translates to CSVVRGVGNTIYF.

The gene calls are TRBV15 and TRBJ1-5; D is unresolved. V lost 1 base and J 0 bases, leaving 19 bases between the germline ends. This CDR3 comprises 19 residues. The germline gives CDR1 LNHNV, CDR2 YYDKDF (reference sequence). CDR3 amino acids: CATSRVPTGKRFSNQPQHF. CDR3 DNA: TGTGCCACCAGCAGAGTCCCAACCGGGAAGAGATTTAGCAATCAGCCCCAGCATTTT.

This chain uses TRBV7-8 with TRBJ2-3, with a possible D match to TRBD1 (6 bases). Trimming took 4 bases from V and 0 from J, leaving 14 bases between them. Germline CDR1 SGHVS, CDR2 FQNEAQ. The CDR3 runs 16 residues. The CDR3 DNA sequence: TGTGCCAGCAGCTCCCACAGGGTGTTTAGCACAGATACGCAGTATTTT. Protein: CASSSHRVFSTDTQYF.

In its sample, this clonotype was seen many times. CDR3 nucleotides: TGCAGTGCTAGAATGGGTTACTCTGGAAACACCATATATTTT. It is translated as CSARMGYSGNTIYF. V is TRBV20-1 and J is TRBJ1-3; D gene uncertain. The CDR3 runs 14 residues. Trimming cost V 2 bases and J 0 bases, with 8 bases left between them. Germline V gives CDR1 DFQATT, CDR2 SNEGSKA (reference sequence).

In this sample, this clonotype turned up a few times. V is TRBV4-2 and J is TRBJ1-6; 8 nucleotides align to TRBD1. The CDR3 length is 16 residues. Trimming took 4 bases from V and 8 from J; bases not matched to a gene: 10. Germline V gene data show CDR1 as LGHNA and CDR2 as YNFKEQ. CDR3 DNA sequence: TGTGCCAGCAGCCTATTACTGACAGGGGAGGATTCACCCCTCCACTTT. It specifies CASSLLLTGEDSPLHF.

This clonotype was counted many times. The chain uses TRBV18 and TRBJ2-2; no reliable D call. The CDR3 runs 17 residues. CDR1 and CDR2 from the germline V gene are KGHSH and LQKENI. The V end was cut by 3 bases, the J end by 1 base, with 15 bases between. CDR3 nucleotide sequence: TGTGCCAGCTCACCTACTGGGAATTATGTGAACACCGGGGAGCTGTTTTTT. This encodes CASSPTGNYVNTGELFF.

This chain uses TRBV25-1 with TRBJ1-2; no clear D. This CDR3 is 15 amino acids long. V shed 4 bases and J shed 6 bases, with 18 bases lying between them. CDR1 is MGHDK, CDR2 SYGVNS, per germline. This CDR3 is CASSASDRVADGYTF. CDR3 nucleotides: TGTGCCAGCAGTGCCTCCGACCGGGTTGCGGATGGCTACACCTTC.

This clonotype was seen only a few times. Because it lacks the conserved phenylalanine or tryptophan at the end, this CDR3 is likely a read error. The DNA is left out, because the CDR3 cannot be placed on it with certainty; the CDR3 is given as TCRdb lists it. Here the CDR3 reads CASSTGLAGDL. V gene TRBV2 combines with J gene TRBJ2-7; the DNA was not compared with TRBD2, the D call given in the table. Ends included, the CDR3 has 11 residues. The V gene's germline CDR1 is SNHLY and CDR2 FYNNEI.

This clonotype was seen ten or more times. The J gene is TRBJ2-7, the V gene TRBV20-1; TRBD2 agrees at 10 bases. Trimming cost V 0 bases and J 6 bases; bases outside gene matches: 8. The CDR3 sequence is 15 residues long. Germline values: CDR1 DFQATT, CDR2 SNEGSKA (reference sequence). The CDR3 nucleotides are TGCAGTGCTAGAGATCGACTAGCGGGTGCCGTCGAGCAGTACTTC. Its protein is CSARDRLAGAVEQYF.

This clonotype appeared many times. Written as DNA, the CDR3 is TGTGCCGGAACTTCCAGGTCGACAGGCGCGATGGAAGCTTTCTTT. Translation: CAGTSRSTGAMEAFF. The V and J genes are TRBV7-9 and TRBJ1-1; D may be TRBD1 (6 bases). CDR3 length equals 15 residues. In germline, CDR1 is SEHNR, CDR2 FQNEAQ (reference sequence). Trimming pared 11 bases from V and 8 bases from J, leaving 27 bases between.

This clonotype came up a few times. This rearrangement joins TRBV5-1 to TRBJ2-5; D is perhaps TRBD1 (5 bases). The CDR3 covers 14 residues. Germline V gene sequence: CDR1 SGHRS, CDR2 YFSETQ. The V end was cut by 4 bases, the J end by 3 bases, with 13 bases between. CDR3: CASSVAAGKETQYF. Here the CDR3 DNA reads TGCGCCAGCAGCGTGGCGGCAGGGAAAGAGACCCAGTACTTC.

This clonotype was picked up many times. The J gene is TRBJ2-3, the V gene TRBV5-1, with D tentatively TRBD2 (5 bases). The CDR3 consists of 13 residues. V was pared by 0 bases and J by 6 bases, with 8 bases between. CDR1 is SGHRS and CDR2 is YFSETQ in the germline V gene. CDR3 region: CASSLEGGDTQYF. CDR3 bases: TGCGCCAGCAGCTTGGAGGGCGGGGATACGCAGTATTTT.

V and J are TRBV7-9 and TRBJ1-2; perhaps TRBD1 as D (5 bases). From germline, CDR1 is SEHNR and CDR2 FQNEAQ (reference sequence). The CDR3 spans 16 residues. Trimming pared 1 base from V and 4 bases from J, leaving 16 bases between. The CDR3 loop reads CASSLGTSGPSYGYTF. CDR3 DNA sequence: TGTGCCAGCAGCTTAGGTACCTCGGGACCTAGCTATGGCTACACCTTC. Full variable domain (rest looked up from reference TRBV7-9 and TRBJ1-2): DTGVSQNPRHKITKRGQNVTFRCDPISEHNRLYWYRQTLGQGPEFLTYFQNEAQLEKSRLLSDRFSAERPKGSFSTLEIQRTEQGDSAMYLCASSLGTSGPSYGYTFGSGTRLTVV.